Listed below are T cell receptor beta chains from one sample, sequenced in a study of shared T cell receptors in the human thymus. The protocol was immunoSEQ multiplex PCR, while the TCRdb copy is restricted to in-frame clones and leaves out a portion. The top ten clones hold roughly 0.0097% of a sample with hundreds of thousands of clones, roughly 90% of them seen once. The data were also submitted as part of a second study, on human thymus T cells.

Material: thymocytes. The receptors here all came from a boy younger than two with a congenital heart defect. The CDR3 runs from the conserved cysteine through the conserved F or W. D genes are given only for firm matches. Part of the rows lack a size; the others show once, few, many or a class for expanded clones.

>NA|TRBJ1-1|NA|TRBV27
TGTGCCAGCAGTATTACAGTGAACACTGAAGCTTTCTTT
CASSITVNTEAFF
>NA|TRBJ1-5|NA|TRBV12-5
TGTGCTAGTGAAAATGCGACGGGGCCCCAGCATTTT
CASENATGPQHF
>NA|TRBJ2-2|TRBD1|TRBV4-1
TGCGCCAGCAGCCAAGATTCGGGACAGAAAAACACCGGGGAGCTGTTTTTT
CASSQDSGQKNTGELFF
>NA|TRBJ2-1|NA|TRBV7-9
TGTGCCAGCATTCCAAGGAGGGCCGTTAGTAGGCTCCCCAATGAGCAGTTCTTC
CASIPRRAVSRLPNEQFF
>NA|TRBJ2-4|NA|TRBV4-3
TGCGCCAGCAGCCAAGGGCGTCTAGTTTTCTTC
CASSQGRLVFF
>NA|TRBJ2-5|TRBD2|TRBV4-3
TGCGCCAGCAGCCAAGATGACGTTAGCGGGAGTCGGGAGACCCAGTACTTC
CASSQDDVSGSRETQYF
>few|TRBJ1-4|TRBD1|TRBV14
TGTGCCAGCAGCCAAGTGGATGGACAGGGAGGGGAAAAACTGTTTTTT
CASSQVDGQGGEKLFF
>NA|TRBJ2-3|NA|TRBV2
TGTGCCAGCCGCCATGCGGCTAAGGCGCAGTATTTT
CASRHAAKAQYF
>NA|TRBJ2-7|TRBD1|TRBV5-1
TGCGCCAGCAGCCCCCAGACAGGGGCGGCCTACGAGCAGTACTTC
CASSPQTGAAYEQYF
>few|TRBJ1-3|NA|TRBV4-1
TGCGCCAGCAGCCCCGCGGGGGGAAAGTTCTATTTT
CASSPAGGKFYF
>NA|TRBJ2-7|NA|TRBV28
TGTGCCAGCAGATCTCGACAGCACTACGAGCAGTACTTC
CASRSRQHYEQYF
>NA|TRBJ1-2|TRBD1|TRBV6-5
TGTGCCAGCAGTCGGGGACAGGGCAAAGATGGCTACACCTTC
CASSRGQGKDGYTF
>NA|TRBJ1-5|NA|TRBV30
TGTGCCTGGAGTGCGGGTAGCAATCAGCCCCAGCATTTT
CAWSAGSNQPQHF
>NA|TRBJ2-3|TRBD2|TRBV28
TGTGCCAGCAGTTTATCTTCCGGGACTAGCGGGACAGATACGCAGTATTTT
CASSLSSGTSGTDTQYF
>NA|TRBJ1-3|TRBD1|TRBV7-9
TGTGCCAGCAGCTCACCATACCGGGACAGGGGGCTCTCTGGAAACACCATATATTTT
CASSSPYRDRGLSGNTIYF
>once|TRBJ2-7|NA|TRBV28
TGTGCCAGCAGTTTGTCTCAGGGTGTTAGCGAGCAGTACTTC
CASSLSQGVSEQYF
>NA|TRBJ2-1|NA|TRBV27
TGTGCCAGCAGTTTACATAGCCGTCAGCTCTCCTACAATGAGCAGTTCTTC
CASSLHSRQLSYNEQFF
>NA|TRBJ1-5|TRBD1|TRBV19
TGTGCCAGTAGTACCTGGGACAGGGGGCGCAGCAATCAGCCCCAGCATTTT
CASSTWDRGRSNQPQHF
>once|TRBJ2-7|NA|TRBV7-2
TGTGCCAGCAGCGTGAGCTCCTACGAGCAGTACTTC
CASSVSSYEQYF
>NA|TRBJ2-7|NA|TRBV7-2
TGTGCCAGCAGCCTCACTTCCGGGTTCGCCTACGAGCAGTACTTC
CASSLTSGFAYEQYF
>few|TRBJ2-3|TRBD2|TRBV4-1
TGCGCCAGCAGCCAACCGGGGACTAGCGGGAGGGCCTGGTCAGATACGCAGTATTTT
CASSQPGTSGRAWSDTQYF
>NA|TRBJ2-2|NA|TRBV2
TGTGCCAGCAGTCCTGCGAACACCGGGGAGCTGTTTTTT
CASSPANTGELFF
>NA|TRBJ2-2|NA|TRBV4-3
TGCGCCAGCAGCCAGGGCCGCTCGAGGGAGCTGTTTTTT
CASSQGRSRELFF
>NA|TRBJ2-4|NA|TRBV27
TGTCCGCCAGCACTGAGGTTAGCCAAAAACATTCAGTACTTC
CPPALRLAKNIQYF
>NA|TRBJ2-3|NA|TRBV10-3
TGTGCCATCAGTGAGGAGAGGTGCGGTGGGGATACGCAGTATTTT
CAISEERCGGDTQYF
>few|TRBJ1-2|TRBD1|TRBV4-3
TGCGCCAGCAGCCACGGACAGGGGGCCGACCCTACTAACTATGGCTACACCTTC
CASSHGQGADPTNYGYTF
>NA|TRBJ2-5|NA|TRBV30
TGTGCCTGGAGTGCTTCCTTGAGTGAGGCGCACAACTCCCAAGAGACCCAGTACTTC
CAWSASLSEAHNSQETQYF
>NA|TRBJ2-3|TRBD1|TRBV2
TGTGCCAGCAGTGCCAAGACAGGGCCACCAGGAGATACGCAGTATTTT
CASSAKTGPPGDTQYF
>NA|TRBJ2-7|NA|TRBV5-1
TGCGCCAGCAGCTCCGGACAGTCCTACGAGCAGTACTTC
CASSSGQSYEQYF
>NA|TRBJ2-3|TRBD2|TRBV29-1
TGCAGCTTGGACTCGGGACTAGCGGGTACCACGCAGTATTTT
CSLDSGLAGTTQYF
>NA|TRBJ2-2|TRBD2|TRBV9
TGTGCCAGCAGCGCCCTCGGGACTAGCGTCCACAGTGGCGACACCGGGGAGCTGTTTTTT
CASSALGTSVHSGDTGELFF
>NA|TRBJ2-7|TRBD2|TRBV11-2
TGTGCCAGCAGGGCTACTAGCGGAAGCTCCTACGAGCAGTACTTC
CASRATSGSSYEQYF
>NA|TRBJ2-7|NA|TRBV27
TGTGCCAGCAGTTTCCCCCCCCCTGGGGCTTACGAGCAGTACTTC
CASSFPPPGAYEQYF
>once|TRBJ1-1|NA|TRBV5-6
TGTGCCAGCAGCTTGGCCAATGTACACCGTGAAGCTTTCTTT
CASSLANVHREAFF
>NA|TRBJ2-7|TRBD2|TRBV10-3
TGTGCCATCAGTCTAGCGGGAGGCCACGAGCAGTACTTC
CAISLAGGHEQYF
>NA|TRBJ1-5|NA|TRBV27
TGTGCCAGCAGTTTATTTCCGGGAAATAGCAATCAGCCCCAGCATTTT
CASSLFPGNSNQPQHF
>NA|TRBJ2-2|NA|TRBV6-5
TGTGCCAGCAGCCCGCAGGAGGGCGGGGAGCTGTTTTTT
CASSPQEGGELFF
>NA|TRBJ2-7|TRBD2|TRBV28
TGTGCCAGCAGCCGAGCCACCGGGACTAGCGTACCCCGGGCCTCCTACGAGCAGTACTTC
CASSRATGTSVPRASYEQYF
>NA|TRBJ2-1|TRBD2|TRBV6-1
TGTGCCAGCAGTGACCGAGCGGGATGGGGTGTCAATGAGCAGTTCTTC
CASSDRAGWGVNEQFF
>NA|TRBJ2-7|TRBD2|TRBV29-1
TGCAGCGTTGGAGAGGGACTAGCAGGCGAGCAGTACTTC
CSVGEGLAGEQYF
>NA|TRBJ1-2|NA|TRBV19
TGTGCCAGTTGGAGGGGTTATTCCTATGGCTACACCTTC
CASWRGYSYGYTF
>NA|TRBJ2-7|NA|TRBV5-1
TGCGCCTCGACTCGGTCCGCAGGGACCTACGAGCAGTACTTC
CASTRSAGTYEQYF
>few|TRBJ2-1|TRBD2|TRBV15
TGTGCCACCAGCAGAGAATCCCCCCTAGCGGGACTCTACAATGAGCAGTTCTTC
CATSRESPLAGLYNEQFF
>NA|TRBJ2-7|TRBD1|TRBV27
TGTGCCAGCAGTGGGGACAGGGGCTACGAGCAGTACTTC
CASSGDRGYEQYF
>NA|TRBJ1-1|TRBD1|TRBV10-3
TGTGCCATCAGTGAGTGCAGACAGGGGGCCACTGAAGCTTTCTTT
CAISECRQGATEAFF
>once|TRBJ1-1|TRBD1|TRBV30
TGTGCCTGGAGTGCCGGAGGACAGGGAGCCTTTAACACTGAAGCTTTCTTT
CAWSAGGQGAFNTEAFF
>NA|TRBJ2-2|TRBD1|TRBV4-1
TGCGCCAGCAGCCAGGAAACGACAGGGATGGGCACCGGGGAGCTGTTTTTT
CASSQETTGMGTGELFF
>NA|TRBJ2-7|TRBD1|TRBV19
TGTGCCAGTTCTGAATGGGGACAGGGGTGGACCTACGAGCAGTACTTC
CASSEWGQGWTYEQYF
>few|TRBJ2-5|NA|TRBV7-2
TGTGCCAGCAGCGGATCTCCAGGGGAGACCCAGTACTTC
CASSGSPGETQYF
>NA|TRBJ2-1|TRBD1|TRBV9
TGTGCCAGCAGCGTAGCCGGACAGGGTGTCAATGAGCAGTTCTTC
CASSVAGQGVNEQFF
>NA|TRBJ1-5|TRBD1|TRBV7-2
TGTGCCAGCAGCTTGAGAGGACAGGGTGAACAGCCCCAGCATTTT
CASSLRGQGEQPQHF
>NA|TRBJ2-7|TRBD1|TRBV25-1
TGTGCCAGCAGTGAAAGGGACAGGGGGCTTGACGAGCAGTACTTC
CASSERDRGLDEQYF
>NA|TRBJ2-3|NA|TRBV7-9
TGTGCCAGCAGCTCTAGCGAAGCCTGCGATACGCAGTATTTT
CASSSSEACDTQYF
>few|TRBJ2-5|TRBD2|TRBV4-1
TGCGCCAGCAGCCCGTTGGGGGAGGGCCGTAAAGAGACCCAGTACTTC
CASSPLGEGRKETQYF
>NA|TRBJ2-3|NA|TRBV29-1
TGCAGCGGAGCAGCGAGAAGCACAGATACGCAGTATTTT
CSGAARSTDTQYF